A single sample is the source of the 9 T cell receptor beta chains below, sequenced in a study of shared clonotypes between healthy human individuals. Sequencing was performed with immunoSEQ multiplex PCR; in TCRdb, only in-frame clones are kept and a portion is missing. The table lists approximately 100,000 clones, under 70% of them singletons, with 40% to 45% in the top ten. Sequenced input: memory CD8+ T cells sorted from blood. The subset: CD45RO+ cells pooled with CCR7-negative TemRA cells. These receptors were collected from a man aged 30-40 years in good health.

This rearrangement joins TRBV28 to TRBJ1-5; D is undetermined. The V gene lost 6 bases and the J gene lost 7 bases, with 13 bases spanning the gap. CDR1 and CDR2 (germline): MDHEN, SYDVKM. There are 13 residues in the CDR3. CDR3 region: CASRASGDQPQHF. CDR3 in DNA: TGTGCCAGCAGAGCATCAGGAGACCAGCCCCAGCATTTT.

This clone was detected only a few times. The rearrangement uses TRBV29-1 and TRBJ1-2, with D tentatively TRBD1 (6 bases). CDR1 is SQVTM, CDR2 ANQGSEA, per germline. V was pared by 7 bases and J by 6 bases, with 18 bases between. CDR3 length equals 13 residues. The CDR3 sequence is CSALMGGGNGYTF. The CDR3 DNA sequence: TGCAGCGCTCTAATGGGGGGCGGGAATGGCTACACCTTC. The full variable domain, in which reference TRBV29-1 and TRBJ1-2 provide the parts outside the CDR3, is SAVISQKPSRDICQRGTSLTIQCQVDSQVTMMFWYRQQPGQSLTLIATANQGSEATYESGFVIDKFPISRPNLTFSTLTVSNMSPEDSSIYLCSALMGGGNGYTFGSGTRLTVV.

V usage is TRBV10-2 and J usage is TRBJ2-1, with 7 bases lining up with TRBD2. The CDR3 is made up of 14 amino acids. Germline trimming cut 7 bases from V and 0 bases from J; bases unmatched to any gene: 3. Germline V gives CDR1 WSHSY, CDR2 SAAADI. Here the CDR3 DNA reads TGCGCCAGCAATCCTAGCGGCTCCTACAATGAGCAGTTCTTC. The encoded protein is CASNPSGSYNEQFF.

The V call is TRBV18, the J call TRBJ2-3; 7 nucleotides align to TRBD1. Germline CDR1 and CDR2: KGHSH and LQKENI. With V trimmed by 3 bases and J by 0 bases, 12 bases remained unmatched. This CDR3 contains 18 residues. Written as DNA, the CDR3 is TGTGCCAGCTCACCTCGGGACAGACCGAGATCTAGCACAGATACGCAGTATTTT. As protein: CASSPRDRPRSSTDTQYF.

V gene TRBV5-4 combines with J gene TRBJ2-5, with D perhaps TRBD1 (6 bases). This CDR3 is built from 13 residues. V dropped 2 bases and J dropped 5 bases, with 10 bases sitting between them. CDR1 and CDR2 from the germline V gene are SGHNT and YYREEE (reference sequence). The CDR3 region is CASSFGQGETQYF. CDR3 DNA sequence: TGTGCCAGCAGCTTCGGTCAGGGGGAGACCCAGTACTTC.

This clone was picked up a small number of times. This chain connects TRBV7-4 to TRBJ2-5; D may be TRBD1 or TRBD2 (5 bases each). The CDR3 consists of 16 residues. Trimming removed 3 bases from V and 4 bases from J, with 18 bases in between. Germline CDR1 is SGHVT and CDR2 is SQSDAQ. CDR3 sequence: CASSLPGTPGLETQYF. DNA of the CDR3: TGTGCCAGCAGCTTGCCCGGGACGCCGGGGTTAGAGACCCAGTACTTC.

This clone was seen at least ten times. The chain employs TRBV27 and TRBJ1-5; D gene unclear. The CDR3 covers 13 residues. Germline V gene lookup returns CDR1 MNHEY and CDR2 SMNVEV (reference sequence). The V gene lost 3 bases and the J gene lost 5 bases, with 8 bases spanning the gap. The CDR3 sequence: CASSFTGYQPQHF. In nucleotides, the CDR3 is TGTGCCAGCAGTTTCACGGGGTATCAGCCCCAGCATTTT.

This chain links TRBV10-3 with TRBJ2-7; D unclear. Trimming removed 3 bases at V and 4 bases at J, with 7 bases between. Per germline, CDR1 ENHRY and CDR2 SYGVKD. The CDR3 contains 12 residues. This CDR3 is CAISDTNYEQYF. CDR3 bases: TGTGCCATCAGTGATACCAATTACGAGCAGTACTTC.

The chain uses TRBV4-3 and TRBJ1-5, with D uncertain. This CDR3 contains 15 residues. V was pared by 0 bases and J by 3 bases, with 9 bases between. CDR1 LGHNA and CDR2 YSLEER come from the germline V gene. The CDR3 here is CASSQDVSDNQPQHF. Here the CDR3 DNA reads TGCGCCAGCAGCCAAGATGTAAGTGACAATCAGCCCCAGCATTTT.